The 14 T cell receptor beta chains below all came from one sample that was sequenced in a study of CD8 T cells in Susac syndrome. With random hexamers, reverse transcription was performed on about 0.45 to 1 ug of RNA. TCRdb passed the immunoSEQ multiplex PCR reads through MiXCR, listing each CDR3 protein once. The data contain more than 100,000 distinct CDR3 sequences, around 75% of them singletons. The specimen sequenced was CD8+ T cells from PBMCs. All receptors come from a human donor with multiple sclerosis.

The genes are TRBV7-8 and TRBJ2-5; TRBD2 agrees at 8 bases. Unmatched junction bases numbered 4, after V lost 2 bases and J lost 5 bases. Per the germline V gene, CDR1 is SGHVS and CDR2 is FQNEAQ. This CDR3 has 14 residues. CDR3: CASSLLGLVETQYF. The CDR3 nucleotides read TGTGCCAGCAGCTTACTGGGACTAGTCGAGACCCAGTACTTC.

The chain employs TRBV20-1 and TRBJ2-1; the D gene is possibly TRBD1 (7 bases). This CDR3 region has 15 residues. From germline, CDR1 is DFQATT and CDR2 SNEGSKA (reference sequence). Trimming cost V 0 bases and J 3 bases, with 12 bases left between them. The CDR3 nucleotides read TGCAGTGCTAGAGATGTGCGGGACAGCTACAATGAGCAGTTCTTC. This translates into CSARDVRDSYNEQFF.

This clonotype was seen once. The chain uses TRBV30 and TRBJ2-3; D not resolved. This CDR3 has 12 amino acids. CDR1 GTSNPN and CDR2 SVGIG come from the germline V gene (reference sequence). Trimming cost V 4 bases and J 2 bases, with 7 bases left between them. The CDR3 region is CAWTAYTDTQYF. The CDR3 coding sequence is TGTGCCTGGACCGCCTACACAGATACGCAGTATTTT. The variable domain in full, with the rest retrieved from reference TRBV30 and TRBJ2-3, is SQTIHQWPATLVQPVGSPLSLECTVEGTSNPNLYWYRQAAGRGLQLLFYSVGIGQISSEVPQNLSASRPQDRQFILSSKKLLLSDSGFYLCAWTAYTDTQYFGPGTRLTVL.

CDR3 bases: TGTGCCAGCAGTACTATTACAGCGAACACTGAAGCTTTCTTT. Protein product: CASSTITANTEAFF. The J gene is TRBJ1-1, the V gene TRBV6-5; D not resolved. This CDR3 is built from 14 residues. Trimming shortened V by 5 bases and J by 1 base, and 11 bases separated the two germline ends. Germline CDR1 reads MNHEY; CDR2 reads SVGAGI.

The chain is built from TRBV2 and TRBJ1-1, with D possibly matching TRBD1 (5 bases). Germline CDR1 SNHLY, CDR2 FYNNEI. V lost 8 bases, J lost 4 bases, and 11 bases lay in between. The CDR3 runs to 12 residues. The CDR3 DNA follows: TGTGCCAGCGAAGCTGGGACCACTGAAGCTTTCTTT. Translation gives CASEAGTTEAFF.

This rearrangement joins TRBV7-8 to TRBJ1-4, with TRBD1 matching 10 bases. V trimming: 6 bases; J trimming: 9 bases; junction bases outside the gene matches: 10. The CDR3 is made up of 15 amino acids. Germline CDR1 and CDR2: SGHVS and FQNEAQ. The CDR3 region is CASSRGGDRGKKLFF. CDR3 bases: TGTGCCAGCAGTAGAGGCGGGGACAGGGGAAAAAAACTGTTTTTT.

V usage is TRBV4-1 and J usage is TRBJ2-7; a weak D match, TRBD1 (6 bases). The V end was cut by 4 bases, the J end by 5 bases, with 15 bases between. The germline gives CDR1 MGHRA, CDR2 YSYEKL. The CDR3 has 14 amino acids. The CDR3 sequence is CASSPTLQGHEQYF. The CDR3 DNA reads TGCGCCAGCAGCCCGACCTTACAGGGTCACGAGCAGTACTTC.

The V and J genes are TRBV10-3 and TRBJ1-2; D gene unclear. The V end lost 0 bases, the J end lost 10 bases, and 15 bases lay between the germline ends. Germline lookup yields CDR1 ENHRY and CDR2 SYGVKD. This CDR3 has 14 amino acids. CDR3 nucleotides: TGTGCCATCAGTGAGTCGAAGGTAGTCATGACCTACACCTTC. Residues: CAISESKVVMTYTF.

This chain uses TRBV6-1 with TRBJ1-3, with D perhaps TRBD1 (6 bases). Germline V gives CDR1 MNHNS, CDR2 SASEGT. The CDR3 extends over 14 amino acids. V lost 7 bases and J 4 bases, leaving 14 bases between the germline ends. The CDR3 nucleotides are TGTGCCAGCACCAAGGGGGAATACGGAAACACCATATATTTT. It is translated as CASTKGEYGNTIYF.

This clonotype showed up just a few times. This sequence joins TRBV5-1 and TRBJ1-1; D call uncertain. The CDR3 loop spans 13 amino acids. CDR1 and CDR2 (germline): SGHRS, YFSETQ. The germline V and J ends were trimmed by 2 bases and 0 bases, with 5 bases remaining between them. The CDR3 spells CASSLIVNTEAFF. The CDR3 nucleotides read TGCGCCAGCAGCTTAATAGTGAACACTGAAGCTTTCTTT. Full variable domain (missing parts from reference TRBV5-1 and TRBJ1-1): KAGVTQTPRYLIKTRGQQVTLSCSPISGHRSVSWYQQTPGQGLQFLFEYFSETQRNKGNFPGRFSGRQFSNSRSEMNVSTLELGDSALYLCASSLIVNTEAFFGQGTRLTVV.

The chain is built from TRBV4-3 and TRBJ1-1; the D gene is possibly TRBD1 (6 bases). Trimming removed 1 base from V and 1 base from J, with 10 bases in between. CDR1 LGHNA and CDR2 YSLEER come from the germline V gene. There are 15 residues in the CDR3. CDR3 DNA sequence: TGCGCCAGCAGCCAAGGAGGGGGGGGGAACACTGAAGCTTTCTTT. Translated: CASSQGGGGNTEAFF.

CDR3 nucleotides: TGCAGCGCCTTGATAGCCCCCGGGGAGCTGTTTTTT. It specifies CSALIAPGELFF. The V call is TRBV29-1, the J call TRBJ2-2, with no clear D. From germline, CDR1 is SQVTM and CDR2 ANQGSEA. CDR3 length: 12 residues. V was cut by 7 bases and J by 6 bases, with 12 bases left in between.

The chain couples TRBV7-9 to TRBJ2-3; TRBD2 matches 11 bases. The CDR3 sequence is 17 residues long. Germline CDR1 and CDR2: SEHNR and FQNEAQ (reference sequence). J gave up 0 bases and V 2 bases, and 4 bases lay outside the gene matches. For the CDR3, the DNA is TGTGCCAGCAGCTTACCTATAGCGGGAGGGAGCACAGATACGCAGTATTTT. Its protein is CASSLPIAGGSTDTQYF.

J is TRBJ2-1 and V is TRBV20-1, with 11 positions matching TRBD2. Losses at the gene ends were 4 bases for V and 2 bases for J; bases not matched to a gene: 4. Germline-derived CDR1 and CDR2 are DFQATT and SNEGSKA (reference sequence). The CDR3 length is 15 residues. The CDR3 DNA sequence: TGCAGTGCTACACCGACTAGCGGGGCCTACAATGAGCAGTTCTTC. Translated, it gives CSATPTSGAYNEQFF.